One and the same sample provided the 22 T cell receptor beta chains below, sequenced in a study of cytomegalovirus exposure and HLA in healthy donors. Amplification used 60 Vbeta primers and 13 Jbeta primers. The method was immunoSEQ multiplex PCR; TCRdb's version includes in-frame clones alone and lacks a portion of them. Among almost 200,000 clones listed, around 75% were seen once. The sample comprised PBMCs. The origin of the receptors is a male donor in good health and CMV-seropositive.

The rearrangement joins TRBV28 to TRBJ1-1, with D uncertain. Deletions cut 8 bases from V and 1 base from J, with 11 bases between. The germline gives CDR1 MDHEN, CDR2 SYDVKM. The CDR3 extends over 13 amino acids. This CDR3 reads CASPSPGNTEAFF. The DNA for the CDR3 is TGTGCCAGCCCTTCGCCGGGGAACACTGAAGCTTTCTTT.

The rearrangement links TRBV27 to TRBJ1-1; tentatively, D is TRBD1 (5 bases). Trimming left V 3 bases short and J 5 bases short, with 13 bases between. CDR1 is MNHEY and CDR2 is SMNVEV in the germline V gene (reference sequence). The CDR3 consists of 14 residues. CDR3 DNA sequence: TGTGCCAGCAGTTTGGGCAGGGCGATAACTGAAGCTTTCTTT. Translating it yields CASSLGRAITEAFF.

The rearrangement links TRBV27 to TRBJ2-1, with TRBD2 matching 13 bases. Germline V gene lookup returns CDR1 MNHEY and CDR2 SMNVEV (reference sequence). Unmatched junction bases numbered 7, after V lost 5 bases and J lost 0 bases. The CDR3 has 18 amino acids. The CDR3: CASSPGLAGALSYNEQFF. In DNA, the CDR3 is TGTGCCAGCAGTCCCGGACTAGCGGGAGCCCTCTCCTACAATGAGCAGTTCTTC.

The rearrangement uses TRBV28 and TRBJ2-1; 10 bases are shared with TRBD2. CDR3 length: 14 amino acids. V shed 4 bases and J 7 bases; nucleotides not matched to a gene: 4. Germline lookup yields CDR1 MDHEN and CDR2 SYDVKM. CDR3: CASSSGTSDNEQFF. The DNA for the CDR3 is TGTGCCAGCAGTTCCGGGACTAGCGATAATGAGCAGTTCTTC.

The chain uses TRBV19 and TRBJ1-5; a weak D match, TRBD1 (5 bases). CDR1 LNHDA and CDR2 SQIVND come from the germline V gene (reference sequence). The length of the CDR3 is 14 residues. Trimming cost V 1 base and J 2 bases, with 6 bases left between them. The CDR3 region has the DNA TGTGCCAGTAGTATAGCCAGGGGCAATCAGCCCCAGCATTTT. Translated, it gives CASSIARGNQPQHF.

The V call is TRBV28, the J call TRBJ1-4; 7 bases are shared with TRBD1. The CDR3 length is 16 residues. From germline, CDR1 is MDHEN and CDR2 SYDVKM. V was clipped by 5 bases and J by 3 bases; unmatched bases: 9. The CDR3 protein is CASSDITGAANEKLFF. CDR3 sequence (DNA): TGTGCCAGCAGTGATATTACAGGGGCAGCTAATGAAAAACTGTTTTTT.

The chain's CDR3 is CASSLPGRVGQPQHF. The DNA of the CDR3 is TGTGCCAGCAGCCTGCCGGGTCGCGTAGGTCAGCCCCAGCATTTT. This sequence joins TRBV6-5 and TRBJ1-5; D gene uncertain. V lost 6 bases and J lost 6, with 18 bases in between. From germline, CDR1 is MNHEY and CDR2 SVGAGI. The CDR3 totals 15 residues.

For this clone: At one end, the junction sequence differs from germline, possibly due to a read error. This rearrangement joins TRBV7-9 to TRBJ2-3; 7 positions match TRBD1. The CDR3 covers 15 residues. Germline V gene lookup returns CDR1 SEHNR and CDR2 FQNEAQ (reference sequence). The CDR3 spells CSSSFGTARTDTQYF. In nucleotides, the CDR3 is TGTTCCAGCAGCTTCGGGACAGCACGCACAGATACGCAGTATTTT.

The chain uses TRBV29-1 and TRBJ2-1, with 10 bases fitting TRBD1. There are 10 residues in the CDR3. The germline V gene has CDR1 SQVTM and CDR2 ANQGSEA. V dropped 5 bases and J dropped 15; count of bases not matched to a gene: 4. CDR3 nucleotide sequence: TGCAGCGTTTTTCGGGACAGGGGGTTCTTC. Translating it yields CSVFRDRGFF.

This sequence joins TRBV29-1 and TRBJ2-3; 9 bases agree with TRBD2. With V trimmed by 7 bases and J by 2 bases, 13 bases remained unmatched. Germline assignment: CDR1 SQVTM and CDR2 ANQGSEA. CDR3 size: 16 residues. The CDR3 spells CSGNDIAGATTDTQYF. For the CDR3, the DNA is TGCAGCGGAAATGACATAGCGGGAGCCACCACAGATACGCAGTATTTT.

As DNA, the CDR3 is TGTGCCAGCAGCTTAGGGAACAGGGGTGCCCACTATGGCTACACCTTC. This gives the protein CASSLGNRGAHYGYTF. The rearrangement uses TRBV7-2 and TRBJ1-2, with 7 positions matching TRBD1. CDR1 is SGHTA, CDR2 FQGNSA, per germline. The junction had 8 bases not matched to a gene; V was cut back by 1 base and J by 3 bases. This CDR3 is 16 amino acids long.

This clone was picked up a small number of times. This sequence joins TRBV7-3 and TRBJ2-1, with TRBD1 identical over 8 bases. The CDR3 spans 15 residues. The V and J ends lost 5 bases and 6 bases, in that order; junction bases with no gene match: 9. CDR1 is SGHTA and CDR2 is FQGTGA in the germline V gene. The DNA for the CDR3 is TGTGCCAGCAGCCCGGGCCGGACAGGGCCCAATGAGCAGTTCTTC. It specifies CASSPGRTGPNEQFF.

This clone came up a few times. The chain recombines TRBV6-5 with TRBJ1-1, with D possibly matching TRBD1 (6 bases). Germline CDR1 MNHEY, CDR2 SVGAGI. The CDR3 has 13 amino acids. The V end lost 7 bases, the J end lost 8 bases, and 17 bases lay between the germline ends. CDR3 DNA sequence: TGTGCCAGCAAACCACTTCCCGGGACAGAAGCTTTCTTT. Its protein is CASKPLPGTEAFF.

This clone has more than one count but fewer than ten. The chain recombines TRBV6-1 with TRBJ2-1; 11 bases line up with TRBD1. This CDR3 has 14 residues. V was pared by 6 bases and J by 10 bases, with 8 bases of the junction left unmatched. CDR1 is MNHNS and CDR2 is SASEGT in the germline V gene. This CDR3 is CASRDRGRLGEQFF. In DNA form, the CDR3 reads TGTGCCAGCAGGGACAGGGGGCGTTTAGGAGAGCAGTTCTTC.

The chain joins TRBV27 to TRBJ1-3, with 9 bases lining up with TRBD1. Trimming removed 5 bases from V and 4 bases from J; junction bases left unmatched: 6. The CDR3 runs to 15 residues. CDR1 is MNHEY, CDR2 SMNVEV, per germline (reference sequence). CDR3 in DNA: TGTGCCAGCAGTACTGGGACAGGGTTAGGAAACACCATATATTTT. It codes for CASSTGTGLGNTIYF.

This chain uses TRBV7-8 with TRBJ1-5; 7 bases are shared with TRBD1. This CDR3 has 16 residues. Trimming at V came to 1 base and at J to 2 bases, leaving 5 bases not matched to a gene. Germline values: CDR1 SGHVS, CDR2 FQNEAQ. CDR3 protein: CASSLGDSQGNQPQHF. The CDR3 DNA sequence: TGTGCCAGCAGCTTAGGGGACAGCCAGGGCAATCAGCCCCAGCATTTT.

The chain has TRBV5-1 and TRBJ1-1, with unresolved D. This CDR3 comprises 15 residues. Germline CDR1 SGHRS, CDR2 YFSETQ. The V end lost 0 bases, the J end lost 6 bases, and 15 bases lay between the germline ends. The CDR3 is CASSLGSTNGAEAFF. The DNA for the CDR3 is TGCGCCAGCAGCTTGGGGAGTACAAACGGGGCTGAAGCTTTCTTT.

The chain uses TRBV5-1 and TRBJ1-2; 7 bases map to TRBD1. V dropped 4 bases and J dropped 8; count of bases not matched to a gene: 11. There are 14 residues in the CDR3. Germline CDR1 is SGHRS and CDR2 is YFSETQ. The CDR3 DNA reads TGCGCCAGCAGCGTACAGGGGTTCTCTCGGGGCTACACCTTC. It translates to CASSVQGFSRGYTF.

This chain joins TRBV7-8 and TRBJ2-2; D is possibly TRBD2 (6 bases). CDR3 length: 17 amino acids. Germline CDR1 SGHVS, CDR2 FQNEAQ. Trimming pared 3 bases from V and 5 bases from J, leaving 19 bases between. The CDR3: CASSFAGTPFVTGELFF. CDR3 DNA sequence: TGTGCCAGCAGCTTTGCCGGGACTCCCTTTGTAACCGGGGAGCTGTTTTTT.

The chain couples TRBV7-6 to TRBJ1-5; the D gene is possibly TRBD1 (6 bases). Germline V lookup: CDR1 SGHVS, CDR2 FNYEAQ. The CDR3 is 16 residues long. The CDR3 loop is CDKDLLGAGDNQPQHF. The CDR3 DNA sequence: TGTGACAAAGACCTATTAGGGGCAGGGGACAATCAGCCCCAGCATTTT. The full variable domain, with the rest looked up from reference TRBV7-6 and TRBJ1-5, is GAGVSQSPRYKVTKRGQDVALRCDPISGHVSLYWYRQALGQGPEFLTYFNYEAQQDKSGLPNDRFSAERPEGSISTLTIQRTEQRDSAMYRCDKDLLGAGDNQPQHFGDGTRLSIL.

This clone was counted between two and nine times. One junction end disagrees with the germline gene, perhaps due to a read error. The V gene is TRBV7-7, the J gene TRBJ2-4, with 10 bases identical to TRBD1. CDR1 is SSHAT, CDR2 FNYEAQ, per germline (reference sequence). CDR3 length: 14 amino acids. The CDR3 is CASSPGTGDGIQYF. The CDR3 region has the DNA TGTGCTAGCAGCCCCGGGACAGGGGATGGCATTCAGTACTTC.

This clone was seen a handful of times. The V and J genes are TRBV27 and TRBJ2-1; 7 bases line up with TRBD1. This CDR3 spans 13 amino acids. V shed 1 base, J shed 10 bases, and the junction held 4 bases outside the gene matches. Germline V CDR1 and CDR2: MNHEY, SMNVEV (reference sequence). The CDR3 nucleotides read TGTGCCAGCAGTTTATTTTGGGACAGAGAGCAGTTCTTC. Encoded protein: CASSLFWDREQFF.